A selection of T cell receptor beta chains follows, all from one sample in a study of brain T cells in children with intractable seizures. Only in-frame clones appear in the TCRdb table, and some are missing; sequencing was by immunoSEQ multiplex PCR. In the table there are tens of thousands of clones, more than 85% of which are singletons. Sequences were derived from peripheral blood, sampled at surgery. Receptor source: a boy younger than two with tuberous sclerosis and intractable seizures. Each CDR3 is given with its conserved first and last residue. A D gene is named only where the DNA matches it firmly. Part of the rows lack a size; the others show once, few, many or a class for expanded clones.

abundance	len	v_gene	j_gene	d_gene	CDR3nt	CDR3aa
.	14	TRBV5-5	TRBJ2-3	TRBD2	TGTGCCAGCCAATTCGGGGGGATCGCAGATACGCAGTATTTT	CASQFGGIADTQYF
.	13	TRBV6-1	TRBJ2-1	.	TGTGCCAGCAGCGAAGACAGATACAATGAGCAGTTCTTC	CASSEDRYNEQFF
.	16	TRBV4-2	TRBJ2-7	.	TGTGCCAGCAGCCAAGAGGGCGGGGTCCTCTCCTACGAGCAGTACTTC	CASSQEGGVLSYEQYF
.	14	TRBV11-2	TRBJ2-2	.	TGTGCCAGCAGCTTAAGCATTCGGGTCAGGGAGCTGTTTTTT	CASSLSIRVRELFF
.	12	TRBV6-1	TRBJ1-3	.	TGTGCCAGCAGTGAAGTTAGAAACACCATATATTTT	CASSEVRNTIYF
few	14	TRBV4-2	TRBJ1-3	.	TGTGCCAGCAGCCAAGTAGGAAGGGAAGACACCATATATTTT	CASSQVGREDTIYF
.	15	TRBV6-5	TRBJ2-7	.	TGTGCCAGCAGTTACGTGTTGACAAATACCTACGAGCAGTACTTC	CASSYVLTNTYEQYF
once	13	TRBV4-1	TRBJ1-6	.	TGCGCCAGCAGCCAAGACCCGTATTCACCCCTCCACTTT	CASSQDPYSPLHF
.	14	TRBV5-3	TRBJ2-7	TRBD1	TGTGCCAGAAGCTGGGACAGGGTTGCCTACGAGCAGTACTTC	CARSWDRVAYEQYF
.	15	TRBV13	TRBJ2-5	.	TGTGCCAGCAGCGTATATCGGGCGGAGGAAGAGACCCAGTACTTC	CASSVYRAEEETQYF
.	15	TRBV20-1	TRBJ1-1	.	TGCAGTGCTAGTTATGGGACACATACCCCCACTGAAGCTTTCTTT	CSASYGTHTPTEAFF
.	16	TRBV5-1	TRBJ2-5	.	TGCGCCAGCAGCTTGTCGGGGACTTACCTCGGAGAGACCCAGTACTTC	CASSLSGTYLGETQYF
.	15	TRBV5-1	TRBJ1-1	.	TGCGCCAGCAGCTTGGTACCGTCGGACAGCCCTGAAGCTTTCTTT	CASSLVPSDSPEAFF
.	11	TRBV20-1	TRBJ2-5	.	TGCAGTTGTCCCGTAGGTGAGACCCAGTACTTC	CSCPVGETQYF
.	14	TRBV6-5	TRBJ1-1	TRBD1	TGTGCCAGCAGGCAACAGGGGGTTTTGCCTGAAGCTTTCTTT	CASRQQGVLPEAFF
.	12	TRBV5-1	TRBJ2-2	.	TGCGCCAGCAGCTTGAATGCCGGGGAGCTGTTTTTT	CASSLNAGELFF
.	12	TRBV24-1	TRBJ2-7	.	TGTGCCACCAGTGCGGGGGACTACGAGCAGTACTTC	CATSAGDYEQYF
.	13	TRBV7-9	TRBJ2-3	.	TGTGCCAGCGGCCACCTTTTGAGGGATACGCAGTATTTT	CASGHLLRDTQYF
once	14	TRBV9	TRBJ2-1	.	TGTGCCAGCGGAGAGGGGGTGACCTACAATGAGCAGTTCTTC	CASGEGVTYNEQFF